Listed here are 11 T cell receptor beta chains from one sample, sequenced in a study of cytomegalovirus exposure and HLA in healthy donors. The PCR made use of 60 Vbeta and 13 Jbeta primers. The assay was immunoSEQ multiplex PCR, and TCRdb's table has in-frame clones only and misses some. This table holds 150,000 to 200,000 clones, approximately 65% found once. The sequenced material came from PBMCs. The source is a man between 40 and 49 years old in good health and CMV-seronegative.

This CDR3 reads CASSLVPELNTEAFF. The CDR3 DNA follows: TGTGCCAGCAGCTTAGTACCAGAACTGAACACTGAAGCTTTCTTT. The gene calls are TRBV7-6 and TRBJ1-1; no definite D call. Trimming took off 1 base at V and 0 bases at J, with 9 bases between the two ends. Germline loops: CDR1 SGHVS, CDR2 FNYEAQ. CDR3 length: 15 amino acids. Complete variable domain (other parts from reference TRBV7-6 and TRBJ1-1): GAGVSQSPRYKVTKRGQDVALRCDPISGHVSLYWYRQALGQGPEFLTYFNYEAQQDKSGLPNDRFSAERPEGSISTLTIQRTEQRDSAMYRCASSLVPELNTEAFFGQGTRLTVV.

The chain combines TRBV4-1 with TRBJ2-7; 11 nucleotides align to TRBD1. The CDR3 runs to 15 residues. The ends lost 5 bases at V and 2 bases at J; junction bases unmatched: 5. Germline V lookup: CDR1 MGHRA, CDR2 YSYEKL. CDR3 nucleotides: TGCGCCAGCAGCTTGCCGGGACAGGGGGCCTACGAGCAGTACTTC. It encodes CASSLPGQGAYEQYF.

This chain joins TRBV12-5 and TRBJ2-7; 8 bases align to TRBD2. J lost 3 bases, V lost 6 bases, and 7 bases had no gene match. Germline V gene lookup returns CDR1 LGHNT and CDR2 FRNRAP. CDR3 size: 14 residues. In nucleotides, the CDR3 is TGTGCTAGTGGGCCCGGAGCGGGAGACTACGAGCAGTACTTC. Translation: CASGPGAGDYEQYF.

V gene TRBV11-2 combines with J gene TRBJ1-5; D is unclear. Trimming pared 5 bases from V and 2 bases from J, leaving 13 bases between. The CDR3 sequence is 15 residues long. Looked up from germline, CDR1 is SGHAT and CDR2 is FQNNGV. As DNA, the CDR3 is TGTGCCAGCAGCCCTCCGCCGGTGGGCAATCAGCCCCAGCATTTT. It specifies CASSPPPVGNQPQHF.

This clone was seen a handful of times. This chain links TRBV9 with TRBJ2-1, with 9 bases identical to TRBD2. V lost 3 bases and J lost 8; bases outside the gene matches: 12. Germline V lookup: CDR1 SGDLS, CDR2 YYNGEE. CDR3 length: 16 amino acids. The CDR3 nucleotides read TGTGCCAGCAGCGCCCGTTTAGCGGGAGTCGTTTATGAGCAGTTCTTC. As protein: CASSARLAGVVYEQFF. Filled out from reference TRBV9 and TRBJ2-1, the complete variable domain reads DSGVTQTPKHLITATGQRVTLRCSPRSGDLSVYWYQQSLDQGLQFLIQYYNGEERAKGNILERFSAQQFPDLHSELNLSSLELGDSALYFCASSARLAGVVYEQFFGPGTRLTVL.

The CDR3 region is CASSQDNERNTDTQYF. The CDR3 DNA reads as TGCGCCAGCAGCCAAGATAACGAGCGGAACACAGATACGCAGTATTTT. This sequence joins TRBV4-3 and TRBJ2-3; tentative D call: TRBD2 (5 bases). Germline-derived CDR1 and CDR2 are LGHNA and YSLEER. The V and J ends lost 0 bases and 2 bases respectively, with 12 bases between them. The CDR3 runs to 16 residues.

This clone appeared a single time. V gene TRBV27 combines with J gene TRBJ1-5; D is perhaps TRBD1 (5 bases). CDR1 is MNHEY and CDR2 is SMNVEV in the germline V gene (reference sequence). The CDR3 spans 14 residues. V dropped 8 bases and J dropped 6 bases, with 17 bases sitting between them. CDR3 region: CASAPVGGGQPQHF. CDR3 sequence (DNA): TGTGCCAGCGCCCCAGTGGGGGGGGGTCAGCCCCAGCATTTT.

The V gene is TRBV20-1, the J gene TRBJ2-3; D is unclear. The germline CDR1 and CDR2 sequences are DFQATT and SNEGSKA (reference sequence). This CDR3 contains 11 residues. V lost 6 bases, J lost 4 bases, and 8 bases lay in between. The CDR3 DNA follows: TGCAGTGCCGTAGTATCAGATACGCAGTATTTT. Protein: CSAVVSDTQYF.

This clone was recorded a few times. The chain has TRBV11-3 and TRBJ2-7; 7 bases agree with TRBD2. CDR3 length: 14 amino acids. V lost 9 bases and J lost 7; bases outside the gene matches: 15. Germline CDR1 is SGHNT and CDR2 is YENEEA. The CDR3 DNA is TGTGCCAGGGAGACTAGGTCGGGAGCGGGGGAGCAGTACTTC. Protein product: CARETRSGAGEQYF.

The chain employs TRBV11-2 and TRBJ2-2, with 9 positions matching TRBD2. Germline trimming cut 6 bases from V and 7 bases from J; bases unmatched to any gene: 15. Germline V gene lookup returns CDR1 SGHAT and CDR2 FQNNGV. This CDR3 region has 17 residues. The chain's CDR3 is CASRLTGTSLTGGELFF. CDR3 DNA: TGTGCCAGCAGGTTGACCGGGACTAGCCTAACAGGCGGGGAGCTGTTTTTT.

This chain uses TRBV6-1 with TRBJ2-7; 15 bases align to TRBD2. J gave up 7 bases and V 4 bases, and 11 bases lay outside the gene matches. The CDR3 sequence is 17 residues long. CDR1 is MNHNS and CDR2 is SASEGT in the germline V gene. The CDR3 protein is CASSVRTSGGAAGEQYF. CDR3 sequence (DNA): TGTGCCAGCAGTGTTCGGACTAGCGGGGGGGCCGCGGGAGAGCAGTACTTC.